Listed below are T cell receptor beta chains from one sample, sequenced in a study of identifying expanded T cells in peripheral blood. Using immunoSEQ multiplex PCR, the repertoire was profiled, and TCRdb retains in-frame clones only, with some absent. The data show about 50,000 clones, with approximately 79% seen just once and 11% to 15% held by the top ten. Sequencing was performed on blood. Source of these receptors: a person aged 18 to 75 in good health. The CDR3 runs from the conserved cysteine through the conserved F or W. A D gene is named only where the DNA matches it firmly. Clone sizes are given selectively: once, few, many, or a class where the clone is expanded.

v_gene,abundance,d_gene,j_gene,CDR3aa,CDR3nt
TRBV7-9,-,TRBD1,TRBJ1-1,CASSDRGAGLNTEAFF,TGTGCCAGCAGCGACAGGGGTGCTGGGTTGAATACTGAAGCTTTCTTT
TRBV10-2,-,-,TRBJ2-2,CASSEAVYGGELFF,TGCGCCAGCAGTGAAGCGGTGTACGGCGGGGAGCTGTTTTTT
TRBV5-1,-,-,TRBJ2-1,CASSLSGAYNEQFF,TGCGCCAGCAGCTTGTCGGGGGCCTACAATGAGCAGTTCTTC
TRBV7-8,few,TRBD1,TRBJ2-5,CASSLAAGQGTETQYF,TGTGCCAGCAGCTTAGCCGCGGGACAGGGCACCGAGACCCAGTACTTC
TRBV4-1,-,TRBD1,TRBJ2-1,CASSQSGQGFYNEQFF,TGCGCCAGCAGCCAGTCGGGACAGGGGTTCTACAATGAGCAGTTCTTC
TRBV5-1,once,-,TRBJ1-1,CASSPQGNTEAFF,TGCGCCAGCAGCCCCCAGGGGAACACTGAAGCTTTCTTT
TRBV15,-,-,TRBJ2-1,CATSTDPPRGNEQFF,TGTGCCACCAGCACCGACCCCCCCCGGGGCAATGAGCAGTTCTTC
TRBV7-9,-,TRBD1,TRBJ1-2,CASSFPGQGVGYTF,TGTGCCAGCAGCTTTCCGGGACAGGGGGTTGGCTACACCTTC
TRBV7-2,-,-,TRBJ2-5,CASSLGAKETQYF,TGTGCCAGCAGCTTAGGAGCTAAAGAGACCCAGTACTTC
TRBV18,-,TRBD2,TRBJ2-1,CASSQLAGAENEQFF,TGTGCCAGCTCACAACTAGCGGGAGCTGAAAATGAGCAGTTCTTC
TRBV7-3,-,TRBD1,TRBJ2-3,CASSFSGGDTQYF,TGTGCCAGCAGCTTTTCAGGGGGAGATACGCAGTATTTT